Reported below is one T cell receptor (beta chain). Its antigen is as yet unknown. The authors sequenced TCR beta from blood CD8+ and CD4+ T cells. Random hexamers were used to reverse transcribe an amount of roughly 0.5 to 1 ug RNA. Amplification of TCR beta CDR3 used immunoSEQ multiplex PCR across 54 Vbeta and 13 Jbeta. One entry per CDR3 protein results from TCRdb running MiXCR on the immunoSEQ multiplex PCR reads. The sample contains some 160,000 distinct CDR3 sequences, 94% of which appear only once. The data are from a study of CD8 T cells in Susac syndrome. On the study more broadly: There were Susac syndrome patients who were therapy-naive at blood draw, others on corticosteroids, and others on intravenous immunoglobulin alone.

Overall study results and limits: When the CD4+ T cell repertoires of patients with Susac syndrome were examined, they did not show any clonal expansion.

V lost 6 bases to trimming and J lost 0 bases; unmatched junction nucleotides: 4. The CDR3 has 14 residues. The germline CDR1 and CDR2 sequences are SQVTM and ANQGSEA. This TCR was recovered from a human donor with Susac syndrome. The sample comprised CD4+ T cells from PBMCs. The chain has TRBV29-1 and TRBJ2-1, with TRBD2 matching over 8 bases. The CDR3 is CSVGRGGSYNEQFF. The CDR3 DNA follows: TGCAGCGTGGGACGGGGGGGCTCCTACAATGAGCAGTTCTTC.